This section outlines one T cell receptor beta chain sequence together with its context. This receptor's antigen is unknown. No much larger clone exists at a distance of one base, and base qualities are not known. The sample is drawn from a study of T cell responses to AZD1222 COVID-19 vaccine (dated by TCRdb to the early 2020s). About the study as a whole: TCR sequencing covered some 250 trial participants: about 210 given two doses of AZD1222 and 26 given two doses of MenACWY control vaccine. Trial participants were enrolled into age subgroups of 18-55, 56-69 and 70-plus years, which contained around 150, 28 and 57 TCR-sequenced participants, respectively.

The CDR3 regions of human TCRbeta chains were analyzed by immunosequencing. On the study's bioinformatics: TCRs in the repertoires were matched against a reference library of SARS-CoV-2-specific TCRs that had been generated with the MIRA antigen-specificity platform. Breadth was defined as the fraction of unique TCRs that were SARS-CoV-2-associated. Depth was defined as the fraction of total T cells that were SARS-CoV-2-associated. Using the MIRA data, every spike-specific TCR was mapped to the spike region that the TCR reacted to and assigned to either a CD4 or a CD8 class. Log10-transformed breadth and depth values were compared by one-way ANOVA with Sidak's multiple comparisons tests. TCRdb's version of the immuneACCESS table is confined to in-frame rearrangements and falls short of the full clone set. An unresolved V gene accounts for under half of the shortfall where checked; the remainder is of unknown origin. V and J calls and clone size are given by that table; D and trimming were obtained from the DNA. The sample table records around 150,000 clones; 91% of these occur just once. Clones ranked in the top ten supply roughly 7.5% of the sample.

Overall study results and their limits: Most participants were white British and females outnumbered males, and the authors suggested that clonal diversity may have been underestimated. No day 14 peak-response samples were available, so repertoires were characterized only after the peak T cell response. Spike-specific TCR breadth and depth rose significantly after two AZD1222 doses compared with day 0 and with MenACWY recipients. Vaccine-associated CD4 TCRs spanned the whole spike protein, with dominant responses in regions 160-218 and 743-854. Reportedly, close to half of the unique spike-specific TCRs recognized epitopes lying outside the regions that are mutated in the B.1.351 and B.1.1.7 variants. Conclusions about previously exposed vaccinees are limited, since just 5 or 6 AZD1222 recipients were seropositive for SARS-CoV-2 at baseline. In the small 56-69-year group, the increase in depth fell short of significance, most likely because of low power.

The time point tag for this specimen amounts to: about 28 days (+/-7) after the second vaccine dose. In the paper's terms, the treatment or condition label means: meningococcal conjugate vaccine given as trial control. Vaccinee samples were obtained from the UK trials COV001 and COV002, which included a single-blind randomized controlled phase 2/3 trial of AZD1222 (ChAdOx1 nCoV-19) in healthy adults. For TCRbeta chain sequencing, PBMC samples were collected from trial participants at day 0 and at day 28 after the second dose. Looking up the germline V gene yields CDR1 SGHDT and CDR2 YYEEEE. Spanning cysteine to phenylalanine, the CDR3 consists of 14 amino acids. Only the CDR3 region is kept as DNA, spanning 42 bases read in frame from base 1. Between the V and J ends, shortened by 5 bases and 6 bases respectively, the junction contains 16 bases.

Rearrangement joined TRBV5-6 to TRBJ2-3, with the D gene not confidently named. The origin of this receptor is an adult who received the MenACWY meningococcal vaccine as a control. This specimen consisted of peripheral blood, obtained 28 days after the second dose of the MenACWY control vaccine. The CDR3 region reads CASRSPDPRDTQYF. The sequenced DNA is TGTGCCAGCAGATCTCCGGACCCCCGGGATACGCAGTATTTT. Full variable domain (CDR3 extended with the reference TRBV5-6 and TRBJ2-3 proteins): DAGVTQSPTHLIKTRGQQVTLRCSPKSGHDTVSWYQQALGQGPQFIFQYYEEEERQRGNFPDRFSGHQFPNYSSELNVNALLLGDSALYLCASRSPDPRDTQYFGPGTRLTVL.